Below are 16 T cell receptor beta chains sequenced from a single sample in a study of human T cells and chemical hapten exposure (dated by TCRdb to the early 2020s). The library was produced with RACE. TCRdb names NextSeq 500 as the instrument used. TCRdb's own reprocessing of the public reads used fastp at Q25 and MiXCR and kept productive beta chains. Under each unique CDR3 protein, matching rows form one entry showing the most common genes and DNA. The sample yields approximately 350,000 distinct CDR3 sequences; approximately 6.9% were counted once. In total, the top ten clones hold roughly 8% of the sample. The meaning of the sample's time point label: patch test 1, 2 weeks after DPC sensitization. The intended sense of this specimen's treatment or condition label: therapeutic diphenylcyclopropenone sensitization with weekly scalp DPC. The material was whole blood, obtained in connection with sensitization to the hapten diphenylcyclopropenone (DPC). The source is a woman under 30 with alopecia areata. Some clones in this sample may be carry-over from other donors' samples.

DNA for the CDR3: TGTGCCAGCAGCGTAGGAGCGGGGGGGCGCGGGGGCACAGATACGCAGTATTTT. Its translation is CASSVGAGGRGGTDTQYF. V usage is TRBV9 and J usage is TRBJ2-3, with TRBD2 matching over 10 bases. V trimming: 0 bases; J trimming: 1 base; junction bases outside the gene matches: 8. The CDR3 has 18 residues. Germline V gene sequence: CDR1 SGDLS, CDR2 YYNGEE.

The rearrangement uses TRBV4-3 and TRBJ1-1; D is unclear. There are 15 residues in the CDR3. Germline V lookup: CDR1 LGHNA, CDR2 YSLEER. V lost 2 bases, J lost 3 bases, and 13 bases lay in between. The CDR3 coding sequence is TGCGCCAGCAGCCAATGGATAGGGAGTGACACTGAAGCTTTCTTT. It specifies CASSQWIGSDTEAFF.

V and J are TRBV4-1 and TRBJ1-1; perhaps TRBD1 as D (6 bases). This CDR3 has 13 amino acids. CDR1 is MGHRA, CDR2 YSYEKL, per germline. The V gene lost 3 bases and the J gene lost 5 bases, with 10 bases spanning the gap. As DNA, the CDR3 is TGCGCCAGCAGCCAGATAGGGGGAACTGAAGCTTTCTTT. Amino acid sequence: CASSQIGGTEAFF.

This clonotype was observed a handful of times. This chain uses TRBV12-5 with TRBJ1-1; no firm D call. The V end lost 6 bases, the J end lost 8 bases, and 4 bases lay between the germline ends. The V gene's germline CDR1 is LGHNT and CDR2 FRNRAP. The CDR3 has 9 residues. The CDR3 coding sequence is TGTGCTAGTGGAAACGAAGCTTTCTTT. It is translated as CASGNEAFF. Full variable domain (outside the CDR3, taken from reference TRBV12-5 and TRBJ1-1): DARVTQTPRHKVTEMGQEVTMRCQPILGHNTVFWYRQTMMQGLELLAYFRNRAPLDDSGMPKDRFSAEMPDATLATLKIQPSEPRDSAVYFCASGNEAFFGQGTRLTVV.

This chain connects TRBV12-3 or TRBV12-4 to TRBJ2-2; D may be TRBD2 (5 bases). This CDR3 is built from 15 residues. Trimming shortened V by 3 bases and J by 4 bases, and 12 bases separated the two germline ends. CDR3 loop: CASSFRAEITGELFF. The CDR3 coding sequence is TGTGCCAGCAGTTTCAGAGCGGAGATCACCGGGGAGCTGTTTTTT.

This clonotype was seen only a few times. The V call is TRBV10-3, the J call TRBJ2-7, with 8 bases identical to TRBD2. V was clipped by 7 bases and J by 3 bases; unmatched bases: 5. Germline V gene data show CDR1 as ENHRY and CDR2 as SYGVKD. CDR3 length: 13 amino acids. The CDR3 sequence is CAITRGGNYEQYF. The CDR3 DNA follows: TGTGCCATCACACGCGGGGGGAACTACGAGCAGTACTTC.

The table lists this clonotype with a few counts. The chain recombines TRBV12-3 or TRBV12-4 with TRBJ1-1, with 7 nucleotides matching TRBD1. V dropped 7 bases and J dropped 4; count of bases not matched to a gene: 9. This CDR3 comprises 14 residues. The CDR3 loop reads CASIRQGLGTEAFF. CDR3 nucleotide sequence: TGTGCCAGCATAAGACAGGGTTTAGGCACTGAAGCTTTCTTT.

CDR3 amino acids: CASSVEAGAPGGSSYEQYF. Written as DNA, the CDR3 is TGTGCCAGCAGCGTAGAGGCGGGGGCCCCCGGGGGAAGCTCCTACGAGCAGTACTTC. The chain carries TRBV9 and TRBJ2-7; a possible D gene is TRBD2 (7 bases). The CDR3 is 19 residues long. Per germline, CDR1 SGDLS and CDR2 YYNGEE. V was shortened by 0 bases and J by 0 bases, with 22 bases between the two germline ends.

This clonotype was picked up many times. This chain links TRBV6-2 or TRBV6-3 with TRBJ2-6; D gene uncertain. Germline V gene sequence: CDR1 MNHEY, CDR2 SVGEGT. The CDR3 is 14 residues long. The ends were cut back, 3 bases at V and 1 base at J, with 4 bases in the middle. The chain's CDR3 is CASSYASGANVLTF. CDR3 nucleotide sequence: TGTGCCAGCAGTTATGCGTCTGGGGCCAACGTCCTGACTTTC.

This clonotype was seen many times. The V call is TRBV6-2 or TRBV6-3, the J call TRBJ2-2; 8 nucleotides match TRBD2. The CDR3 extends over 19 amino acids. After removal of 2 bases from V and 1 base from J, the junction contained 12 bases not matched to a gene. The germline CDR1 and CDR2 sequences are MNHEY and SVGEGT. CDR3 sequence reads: CASSYLTSEFTWNTGELFF. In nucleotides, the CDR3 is TGTGCCAGCAGTTACCTGACTAGCGAGTTTACCTGGAACACCGGGGAGCTGTTTTTT.

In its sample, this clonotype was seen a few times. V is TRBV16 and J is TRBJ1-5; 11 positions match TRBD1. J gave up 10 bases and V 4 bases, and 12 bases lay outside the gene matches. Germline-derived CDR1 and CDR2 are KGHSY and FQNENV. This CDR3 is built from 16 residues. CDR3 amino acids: CASSPPGDRGSFPQHF. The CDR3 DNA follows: TGTGCCAGCAGCCCCCCAGGGGACAGGGGGTCATTCCCCCAGCATTTT.

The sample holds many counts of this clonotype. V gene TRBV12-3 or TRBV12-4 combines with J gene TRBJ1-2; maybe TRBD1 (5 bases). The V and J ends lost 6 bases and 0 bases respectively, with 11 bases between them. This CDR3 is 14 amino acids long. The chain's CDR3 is CASSRGRANYGYTF. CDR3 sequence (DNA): TGTGCCAGCAGCAGAGGCAGGGCTAACTATGGCTACACCTTC.

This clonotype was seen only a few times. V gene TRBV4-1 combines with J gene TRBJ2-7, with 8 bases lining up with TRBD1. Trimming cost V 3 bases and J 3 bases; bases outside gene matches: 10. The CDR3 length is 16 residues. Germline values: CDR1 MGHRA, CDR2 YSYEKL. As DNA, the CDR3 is TGCGCCAGCAGCCAGGGACCGGGACAGGACCTCTACGAGCAGTACTTC. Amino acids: CASSQGPGQDLYEQYF.

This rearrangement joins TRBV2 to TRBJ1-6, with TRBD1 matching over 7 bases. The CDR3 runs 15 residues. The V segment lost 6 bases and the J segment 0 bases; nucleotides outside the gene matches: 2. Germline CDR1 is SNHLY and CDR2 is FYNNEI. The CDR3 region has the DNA TGTGCCAGCAGGGACAGGAGCTCCTATAATTCACCCCTCCACTTT. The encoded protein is CASRDRSSYNSPLHF.

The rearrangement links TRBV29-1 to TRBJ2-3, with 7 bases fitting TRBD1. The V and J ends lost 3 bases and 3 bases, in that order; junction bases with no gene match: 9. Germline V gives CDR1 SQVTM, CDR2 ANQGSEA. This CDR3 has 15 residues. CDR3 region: CSVDSRRQGTDTQYF. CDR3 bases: TGCAGCGTTGATTCCCGCCGACAGGGAACAGATACGCAGTATTTT.

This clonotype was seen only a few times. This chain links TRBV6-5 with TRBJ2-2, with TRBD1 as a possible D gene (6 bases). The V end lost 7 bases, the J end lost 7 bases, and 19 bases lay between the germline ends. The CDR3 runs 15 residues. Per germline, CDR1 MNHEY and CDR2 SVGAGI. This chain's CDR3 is CASKPGTPDIGELFF. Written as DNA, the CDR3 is TGTGCCAGCAAACCCGGGACACCAGACATCGGGGAGCTGTTTTTT.